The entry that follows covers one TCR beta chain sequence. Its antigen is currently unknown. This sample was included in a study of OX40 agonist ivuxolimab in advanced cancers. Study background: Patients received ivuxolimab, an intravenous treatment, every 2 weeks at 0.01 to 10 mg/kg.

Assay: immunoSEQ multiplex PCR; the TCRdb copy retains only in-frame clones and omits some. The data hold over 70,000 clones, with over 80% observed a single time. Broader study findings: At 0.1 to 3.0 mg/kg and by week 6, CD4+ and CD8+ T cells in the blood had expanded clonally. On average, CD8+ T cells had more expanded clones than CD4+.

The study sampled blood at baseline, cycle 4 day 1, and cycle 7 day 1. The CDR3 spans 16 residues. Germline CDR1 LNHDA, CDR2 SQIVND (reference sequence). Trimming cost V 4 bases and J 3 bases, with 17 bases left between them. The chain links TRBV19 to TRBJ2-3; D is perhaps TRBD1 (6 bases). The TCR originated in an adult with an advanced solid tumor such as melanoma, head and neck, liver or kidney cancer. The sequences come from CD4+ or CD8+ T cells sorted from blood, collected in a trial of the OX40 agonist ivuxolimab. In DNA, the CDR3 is TGTGCCAGTAGTACCCATATAGGGGGAATGACAGATACGCAGTATTTT. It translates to CASSTHIGGMTDTQYF. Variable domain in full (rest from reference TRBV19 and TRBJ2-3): DGGITQSPKYLFRKEGQNVTLSCEQNLNHDAMYWYRQDPGQGLRLIYYSQIVNDFQKGDIAEGYSVSREKKESFPLTVTSAQKNPTAFYLCASSTHIGGMTDTQYFGPGTRLTVL.